This T cell receptor beta chain stems from a study of T cell repertoires in cytomegalovirus infection. The wider study: Evidence of both CMV infection and a matching HLA type came from public TCR beta signatures. Regarding the study as a whole: CMV-specific TCR beta clonotypes restricted by HLA-C were the ones dominating the ex vivo response. Public TCR beta family frequency separated CMV-and-HLA carriers, including in an independent cohort.

The length of the CDR3 is 12 residues. The germline V gene encodes CDR1 MDHEN and CDR2 SYDVKM. Between the trimmed V and J ends, which lost 7 bases and 1 base, there was a span of 5 bases. MiXCR, run by TCRdb on the reads, gives a single entry per CDR3 protein. The sample includes approximately 260,000 distinct CDR3 sequences, about a sixth of them seen just once. This clonotype showed up just a few times. Its antigen is still unknown. What was sequenced was CD8+ T cells from PBMCs. This TCR was recovered from a human donor in good health (CMV status not recorded). Some clones in this sample may be carry-over from other donors' samples. The chain uses TRBV28 and TRBJ2-4; no firm D call. The CDR3 bases are TGTGCCAGCAACGAGGCCAAAAACATTCAGTACTTC. Translating it yields CASNEAKNIQYF.